These 16 T cell receptor beta chains were sequenced from one sample in a study of T cells in Graves' hyperthyroidism and ophthalmopathy. Amplified regions were TCR beta CDR3 sequences from RNA transcripts. HTBI primers were the set used in a first-round RT-PCR of the TCR CDR3. TCRdb processed the multiplex PCR reads anew with MiXCR; each CDR3 protein has one entry. The top ten hold around 30% of the sample, which has around 700,000 distinct CDR3 sequences, approximately 40% seen once. Sequenced: blood. The receptors here all came from a woman aged 40 to 50 with Graves' hyperthyroidism.

Regarding this clonotype: Possible read error: a much larger clone is one base away. The CDR3 coding sequence is TGTGCCAGCAGCCTATCAGCAGGGGGGAATAGCAATCAGCCCCACCATTTT. Its translation is CASSLSAGGNSNQPHHF. The gene calls are TRBV7-6 and TRBJ1-5, with 7 bases fitting TRBD1. From germline, CDR1 is SGHVS and CDR2 FNYEAQ. The CDR3 runs 17 residues.

This clonotype was found a few times. DNA of the CDR3: TGCGCCAGCAGCAGGTTGGGAGAGGGGAACACTGAAGCTTTCTTT. It codes for CASSRLGEGNTEAFF. The chain is built from TRBV5-1 and TRBJ1-1; the D is unclear. V lost 4 bases and J lost 1, with 14 bases in between. The CDR3 spans 15 residues. Germline CDR1 and CDR2: SGHRS and YFSETQ.

This clonotype was picked up many times. This chain joins TRBV7-2 and TRBJ1-1; weak D call: TRBD1 (6 bases). Trimming pared 5 bases from V and 3 bases from J, leaving 13 bases between. This CDR3 is 14 amino acids long. The V gene's germline CDR1 is SGHTA and CDR2 FQGNSA. CDR3 region: CASSVQGGDTEAFF. The CDR3 DNA sequence: TGTGCCAGCAGCGTACAGGGAGGGGACACTGAAGCTTTCTTT.

The rearrangement links TRBV2 to TRBJ1-2, with D hard to call. From germline, CDR1 is SNHLY and CDR2 FYNNEI. The CDR3 extends over 15 amino acids. The ends were cut back, 5 bases at V and 4 bases at J, with 17 bases in the middle. DNA of the CDR3: TGTGCCAGCAGTTTACGCCCGGACGGCTTCTATGGCTACACCTTC. Residues: CASSLRPDGFYGYTF. The entire variable domain, with the rest obtained from reference TRBV2 and TRBJ1-2, is as follows: EPEVTQTPSHQVTQMGQEVILRCVPISNHLYFYWYRQILGQKVEFLVSFYNNEISEKSEIFDDQFSVERPDGSNFTLKIRSTKLEDSAMYFCASSLRPDGFYGYTFGSGTRLTVV.

This clonotype appeared a few times. The DNA for the CDR3 is TGTGCCAGCTCACCACGGACAGGGTTGGCGGCTTTCTTT. It specifies CASSPRTGLAAFF. The V and J genes are TRBV7-2 and TRBJ1-1; 8 bases fit TRBD1. The CDR3 covers 13 residues. Germline CDR1 reads SGHTA; CDR2 reads FQGNSA. V shed 8 bases, J shed 11 bases, and the junction held 13 bases outside the gene matches.

The chain is built from TRBV9 and TRBJ1-6; D is ambiguous. This CDR3 has 11 amino acids. Germline V gives CDR1 SGDLS, CDR2 YYNGEE. V was clipped by 9 bases and J by 8 bases, with 9 bases between them. CDR3 amino acids: CAIIVYSPLHF. CDR3 nucleotide sequence: TGTGCCATCATAGTGTATTCACCCCTCCACTTT.

A note on this clonotype: A read error is likely, as this CDR3 ends without the conserved phenylalanine or tryptophan. The limits of the CDR3 on the DNA are not certain, so only TCRdb's listed CDR3 is given. The chain combines TRBV10-3 with TRBJ1-3; whether TRBD1, the table's D call, matches the DNA was not checked. The CDR3 numbers 10 amino acids, ends counted. Germline lookup yields CDR1 ENHRY and CDR2 SYGVKD. The CDR3 here is CAISVGGQAA.

This clonotype was seen only once. At one end, the junction sequence differs from germline, possibly due to a read error. This chain uses TRBV7-2 with TRBJ1-4; D uncertain. CDR3 length: 16 residues. CDR1 is SGHTA, CDR2 FQGNSA, per germline. The CDR3 loop is CASSQKPREYNEKLFF. The CDR3 region has the DNA TGCGCCAGCAGCCAAAAGCCCCGGGAGTATAATGAAAAACTGTTTTTT.

The chain carries TRBV7-8 and TRBJ2-2; D not resolved. V was pared by 5 bases and J by 5 bases, with 12 bases between. Germline lookup yields CDR1 SGHVS and CDR2 FQNEAQ. This CDR3 comprises 14 residues. The CDR3 reads CASSQVGTTGELFF. CDR3 nucleotide sequence: TGTGCCAGCAGCCAAGTCGGAACGACCGGGGAGCTGTTTTTT. Full variable domain (outside the CDR3, taken from reference TRBV7-8 and TRBJ2-2): GAGVSQSPRYKVAKRGQDVALRCDPISGHVSLFWYQQALGQGPEFLTYFQNEAQLDKSGLPSDRFFAERPEGSVSTLKIQRTQQEDSAVYLCASSQVGTTGELFFGEGSRLTVL.

This clonotype was observed at least ten times. The chain couples TRBV6-5 to TRBJ1-1; D might be TRBD1 (5 bases). The V end lost 5 bases, the J end lost 6 bases, and 13 bases lay between the germline ends. There are 13 residues in the CDR3. The germline V gene encodes CDR1 MNHEY and CDR2 SVGAGI. The CDR3 DNA is TGTGCCAGCAGTGTCGCGGGGCGGGCTGAAGCTTTCTTT. This encodes CASSVAGRAEAFF.

This clonotype has just a few counts. The chain combines TRBV5-8 with TRBJ1-1, with TRBD1 matching over 9 bases. CDR1 and CDR2 (germline): SGHTS, YDEGEE. This CDR3 contains 15 residues. J lost 1 base, V lost 1 base, and 2 bases had no gene match. The CDR3 region has the DNA TGTGCCAGCAGCTTGAGGACAGGGGCGAACACTGAAGCTTTCTTT. This codes for CASSLRTGANTEAFF.

The table lists this clonotype with a few counts. This chain connects TRBV19 to TRBJ1-2, with unresolved D. V was pared by 7 bases and J by 1 base, with 16 bases between. This CDR3 has 15 amino acids. Germline CDR1 is LNHDA and CDR2 is SQIVND (reference sequence). CDR3 nucleotides: TGTGCCAGTACCACCGGATCGGGTTATAACTATGGCTACACCTTC. Amino acid sequence: CASTTGSGYNYGYTF.

V gene TRBV29-1 combines with J gene TRBJ1-1; 7 nucleotides match TRBD1. There are 11 residues in the CDR3. The ends lost 5 bases at V and 12 bases at J; junction bases unmatched: 9. In germline, CDR1 is SQVTM, CDR2 ANQGSEA. DNA for the CDR3: TGCAGCGTTCGGACAGGAGAGAAGACTTTCTTT. It yields the protein CSVRTGEKTFF. Based on the CDR3 plus reference TRBV29-1 and TRBJ1-1, the full variable domain is SAVISQKPSRDICQRGTSLTIQCQVDSQVTMMFWYRQQPGQSLTLIATANQGSEATYESGFVIDKFPISRPNLTFSTLTVSNMSPEDSSIYLCSVRTGEKTFFGQGTRLTVV.

The chain employs TRBV6-4 and TRBJ2-7; D may be TRBD1 (5 bases). The J call may be incorrect, as the DNA end agrees better with TRBJ2-1. The CDR3 covers 14 residues. CDR1 is MRHNA, CDR2 SNTAGT, per germline. CDR3: CASSEPQGIDEQFF. The CDR3 DNA follows: TGTGCCAGCAGTGAACCCCAGGGAATCGATGAGCAGTTCTTC.

This clonotype came up many times. The chain couples TRBV19 to TRBJ2-2; 9 positions agree with TRBD2. Germline CDR1 LNHDA, CDR2 SQIVND (reference sequence). Germline trimming cut 3 bases from V and 3 bases from J; bases unmatched to any gene: 5. This CDR3 has 16 residues. This CDR3 reads CASSISSGMDTGELFF. The CDR3 DNA follows: TGTGCCAGTAGTATTTCTAGCGGGATGGACACCGGGGAGCTGTTTTTT.

There are many counts of this clonotype. The V gene is TRBV15, the J gene TRBJ1-1, with a weak D call TRBD1 (5 bases). Per germline, CDR1 LNHNV and CDR2 YYDKDF (reference sequence). This CDR3 has 13 amino acids. Trimming took off 0 bases at V and 4 bases at J, with 6 bases between the two ends. The CDR3 DNA is TGTGCCACCAGCAGAGAGGGGGTCACTGAAGCTTTCTTT. It yields the protein CATSREGVTEAFF.